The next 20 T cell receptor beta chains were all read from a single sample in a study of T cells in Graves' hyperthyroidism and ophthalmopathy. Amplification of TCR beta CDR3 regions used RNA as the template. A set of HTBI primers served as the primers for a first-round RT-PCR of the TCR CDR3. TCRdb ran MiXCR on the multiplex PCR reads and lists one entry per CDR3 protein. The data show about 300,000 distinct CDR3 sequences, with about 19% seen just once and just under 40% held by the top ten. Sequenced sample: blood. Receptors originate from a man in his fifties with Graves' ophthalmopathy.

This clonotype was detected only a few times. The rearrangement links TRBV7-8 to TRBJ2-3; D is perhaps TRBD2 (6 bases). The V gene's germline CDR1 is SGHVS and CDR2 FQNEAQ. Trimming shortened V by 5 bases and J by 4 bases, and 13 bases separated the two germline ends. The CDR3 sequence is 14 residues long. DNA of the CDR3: TGTGCCAGCAGCCAGGGATGGGGGGCAGATACGCAGTATTTT. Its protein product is CASSQGWGADTQYF.

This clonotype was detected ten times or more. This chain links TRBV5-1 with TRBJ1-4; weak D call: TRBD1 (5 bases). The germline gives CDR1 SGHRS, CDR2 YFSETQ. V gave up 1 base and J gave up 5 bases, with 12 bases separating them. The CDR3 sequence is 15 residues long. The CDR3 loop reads CASSLSQGSNEKLFF. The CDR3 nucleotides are TGCGCCAGCAGCTTGTCCCAGGGTTCCAATGAAAAACTGTTTTTT.

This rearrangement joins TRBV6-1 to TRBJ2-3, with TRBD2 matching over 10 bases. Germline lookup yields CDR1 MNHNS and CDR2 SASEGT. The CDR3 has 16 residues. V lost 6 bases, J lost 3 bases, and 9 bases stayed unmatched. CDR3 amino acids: CASRESGRADTDTQYF. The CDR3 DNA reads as TGTGCCAGCAGGGAAAGCGGGAGGGCCGATACAGATACGCAGTATTTT.

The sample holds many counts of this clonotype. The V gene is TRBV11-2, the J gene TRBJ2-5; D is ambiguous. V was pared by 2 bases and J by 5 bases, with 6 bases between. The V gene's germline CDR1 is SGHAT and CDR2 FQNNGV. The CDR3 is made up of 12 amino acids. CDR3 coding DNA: TGTGCCAGCAGCTTAACCTCGGAGACCCAGTACTTC. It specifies CASSLTSETQYF.

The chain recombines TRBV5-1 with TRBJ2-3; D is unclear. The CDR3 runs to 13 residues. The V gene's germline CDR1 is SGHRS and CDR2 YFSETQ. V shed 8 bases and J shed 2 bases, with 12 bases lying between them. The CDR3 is CARSPFLTDTQYF. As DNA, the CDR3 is TGCGCCAGGAGCCCGTTCCTCACAGATACGCAGTATTTT.

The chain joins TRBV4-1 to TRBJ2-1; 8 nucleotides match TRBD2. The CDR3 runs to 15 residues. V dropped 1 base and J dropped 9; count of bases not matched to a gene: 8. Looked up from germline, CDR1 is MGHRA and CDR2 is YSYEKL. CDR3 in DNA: TGCGCCAGCAGCCAAGGAGGCGGGAGGACCGTTGAGCAGTTCTTC. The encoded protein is CASSQGGGRTVEQFF.

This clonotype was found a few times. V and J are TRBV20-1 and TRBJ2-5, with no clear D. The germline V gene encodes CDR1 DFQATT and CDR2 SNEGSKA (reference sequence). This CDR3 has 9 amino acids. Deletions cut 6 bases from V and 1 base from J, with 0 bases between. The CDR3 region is CSAQETQYF. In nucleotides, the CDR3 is TGCAGTGCCCAAGAGACCCAGTACTTC.

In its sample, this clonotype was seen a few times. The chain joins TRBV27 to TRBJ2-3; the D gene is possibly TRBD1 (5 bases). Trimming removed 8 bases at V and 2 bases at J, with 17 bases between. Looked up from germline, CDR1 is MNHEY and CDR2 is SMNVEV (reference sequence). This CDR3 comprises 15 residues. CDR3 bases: TGTGCCAGCCAAGTGGGGCAGCAGATCACAGATACGCAGTATTTT. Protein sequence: CASQVGQQITDTQYF.

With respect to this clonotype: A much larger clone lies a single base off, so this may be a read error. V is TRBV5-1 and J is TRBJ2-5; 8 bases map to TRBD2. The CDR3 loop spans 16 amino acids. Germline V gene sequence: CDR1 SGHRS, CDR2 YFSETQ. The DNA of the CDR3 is TGCGCCAACAGCTTGGACGGGGGGGGGACTCAAGAGACCCAGTACTTC. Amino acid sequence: CANSLDGGGTQETQYF. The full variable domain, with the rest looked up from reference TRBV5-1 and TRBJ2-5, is KAGVTQTPRYLIKTRGQQVTLSCSPISGHRSVSWYQQTPGQGLQFLFEYFSETQRNKGNFPGRFSGRQFSNSRSEMNVSTLELGDSALYLCANSLDGGGTQETQYFGPGTRLLVL.

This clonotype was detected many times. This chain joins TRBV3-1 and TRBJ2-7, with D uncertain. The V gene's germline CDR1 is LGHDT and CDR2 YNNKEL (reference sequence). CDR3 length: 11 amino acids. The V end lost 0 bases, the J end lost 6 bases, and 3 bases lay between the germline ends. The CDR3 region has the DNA TGTGCCAGCAGCCAAGACCTCGAGCAGTACTTC. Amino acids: CASSQDLEQYF.

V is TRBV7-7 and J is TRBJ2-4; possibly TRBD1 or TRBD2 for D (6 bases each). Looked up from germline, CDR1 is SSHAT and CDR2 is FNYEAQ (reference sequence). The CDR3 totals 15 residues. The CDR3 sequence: CAMVGGQGAKNIQYF. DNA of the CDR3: TGTGCTATGGTCGGAGGGCAGGGGGCCAAAAACATTCAGTACTTC.

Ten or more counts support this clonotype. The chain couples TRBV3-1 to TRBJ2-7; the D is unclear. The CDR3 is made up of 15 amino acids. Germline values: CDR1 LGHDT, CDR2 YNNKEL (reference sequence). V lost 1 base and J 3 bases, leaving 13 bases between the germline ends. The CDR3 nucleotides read TGTGCCAGCAGCCAAGCGCCGGGTACGAACTACGAGCAGTACTTC. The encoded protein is CASSQAPGTNYEQYF.

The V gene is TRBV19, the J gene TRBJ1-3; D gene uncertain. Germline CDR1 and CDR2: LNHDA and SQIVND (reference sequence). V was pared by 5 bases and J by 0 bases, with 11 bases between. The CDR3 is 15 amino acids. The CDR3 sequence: CASSPHRGSGNTIYF. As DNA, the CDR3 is TGTGCCAGTAGTCCACACCGAGGCTCTGGAAACACCATATATTTT. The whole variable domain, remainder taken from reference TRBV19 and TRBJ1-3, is DGGITQSPKYLFRKEGQNVTLSCEQNLNHDAMYWYRQDPGQGLRLIYYSQIVNDFQKGDIAEGYSVSREKKESFPLTVTSAQKNPTAFYLCASSPHRGSGNTIYFGEGSWLTVV.

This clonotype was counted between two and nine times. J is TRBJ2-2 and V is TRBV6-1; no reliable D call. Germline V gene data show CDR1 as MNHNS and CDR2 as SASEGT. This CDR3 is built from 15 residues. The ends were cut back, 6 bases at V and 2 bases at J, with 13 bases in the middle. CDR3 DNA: TGTGCCAGCAGGTCACTGACCAGAAACACCGGGGAGCTGTTTTTT. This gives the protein CASRSLTRNTGELFF.

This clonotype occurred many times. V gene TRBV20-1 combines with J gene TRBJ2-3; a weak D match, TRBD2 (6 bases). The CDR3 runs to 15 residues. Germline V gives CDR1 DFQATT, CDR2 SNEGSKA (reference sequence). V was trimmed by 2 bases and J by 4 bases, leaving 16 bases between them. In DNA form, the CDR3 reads TGCAGTGCTAGACGGACTACCGCGGGTGCAGATACGCAGTATTTT. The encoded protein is CSARRTTAGADTQYF.

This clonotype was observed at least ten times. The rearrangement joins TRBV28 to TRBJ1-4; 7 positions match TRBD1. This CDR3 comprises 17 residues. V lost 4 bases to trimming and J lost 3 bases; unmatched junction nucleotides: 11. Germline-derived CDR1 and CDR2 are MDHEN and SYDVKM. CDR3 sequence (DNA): TGTGCCAGCAGTTCAATCGACAGGGTGGAGGCTAATGAAAAACTGTTTTTT. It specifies CASSSIDRVEANEKLFF.

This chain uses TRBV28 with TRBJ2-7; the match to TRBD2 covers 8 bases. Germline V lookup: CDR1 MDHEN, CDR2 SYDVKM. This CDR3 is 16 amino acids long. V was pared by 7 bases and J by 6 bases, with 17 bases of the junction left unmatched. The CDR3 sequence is CASTAGGGGARGEQYF. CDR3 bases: TGTGCCAGCACCGCCGGGGGGGGGGGCGCTCGCGGCGAGCAGTACTTC.

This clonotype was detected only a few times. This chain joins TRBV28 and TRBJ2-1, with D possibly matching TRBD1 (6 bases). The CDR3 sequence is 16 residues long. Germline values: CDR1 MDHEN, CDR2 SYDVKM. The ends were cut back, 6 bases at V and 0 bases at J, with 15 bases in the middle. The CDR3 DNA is TGTGCCAGCAGATCGTCCCAGGGGAGCTCCTACAATGAGCAGTTCTTC. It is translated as CASRSSQGSSYNEQFF.

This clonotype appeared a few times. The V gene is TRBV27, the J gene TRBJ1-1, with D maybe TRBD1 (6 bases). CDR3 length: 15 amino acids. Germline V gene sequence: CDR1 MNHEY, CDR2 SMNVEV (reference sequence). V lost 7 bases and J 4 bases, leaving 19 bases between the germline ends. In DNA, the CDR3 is TGTGCCAGCAAACGGGGAACAGGGACGGGCACTGAAGCTTTCTTT. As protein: CASKRGTGTGTEAFF.

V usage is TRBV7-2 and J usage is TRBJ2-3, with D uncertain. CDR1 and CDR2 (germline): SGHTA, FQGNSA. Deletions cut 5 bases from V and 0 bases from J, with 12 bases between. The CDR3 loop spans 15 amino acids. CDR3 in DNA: TGTGCCAGCAGCCCCCTCCCCGAAAGCACAGATACGCAGTATTTT. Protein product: CASSPLPESTDTQYF.